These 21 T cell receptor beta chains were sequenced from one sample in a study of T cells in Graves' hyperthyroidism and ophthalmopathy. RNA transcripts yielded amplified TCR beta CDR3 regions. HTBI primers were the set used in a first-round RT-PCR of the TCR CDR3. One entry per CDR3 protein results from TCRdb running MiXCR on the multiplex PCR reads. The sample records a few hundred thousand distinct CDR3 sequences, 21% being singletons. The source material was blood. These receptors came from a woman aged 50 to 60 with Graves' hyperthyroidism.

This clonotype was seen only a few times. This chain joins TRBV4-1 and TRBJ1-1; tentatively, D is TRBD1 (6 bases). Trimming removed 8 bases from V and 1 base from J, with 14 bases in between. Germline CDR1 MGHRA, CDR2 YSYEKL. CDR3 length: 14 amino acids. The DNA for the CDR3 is TGCGCCAGCCGTAAGATAGGGGGGAACACTGAAGCTTTCTTT. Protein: CASRKIGGNTEAFF.

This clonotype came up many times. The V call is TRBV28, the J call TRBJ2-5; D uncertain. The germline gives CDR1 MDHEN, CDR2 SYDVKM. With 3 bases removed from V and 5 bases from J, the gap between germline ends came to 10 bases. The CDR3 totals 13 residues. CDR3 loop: CASSLVSPETQYF. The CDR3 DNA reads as TGTGCCAGCAGTTTGGTTAGCCCCGAGACCCAGTACTTC.

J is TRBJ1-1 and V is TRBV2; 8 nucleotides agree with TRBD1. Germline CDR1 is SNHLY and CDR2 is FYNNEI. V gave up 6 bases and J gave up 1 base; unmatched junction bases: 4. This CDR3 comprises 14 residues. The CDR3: CASRDRVGNTEAFF. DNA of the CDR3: TGTGCCAGCAGGGACAGGGTAGGGAACACTGAAGCTTTCTTT.

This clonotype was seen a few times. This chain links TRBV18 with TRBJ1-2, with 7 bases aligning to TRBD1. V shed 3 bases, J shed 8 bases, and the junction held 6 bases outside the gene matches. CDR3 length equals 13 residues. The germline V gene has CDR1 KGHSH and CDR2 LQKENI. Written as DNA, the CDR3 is TGTGCCAGCTCACCTGACAGGGACCTGGGCTACACCTTC. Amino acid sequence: CASSPDRDLGYTF.

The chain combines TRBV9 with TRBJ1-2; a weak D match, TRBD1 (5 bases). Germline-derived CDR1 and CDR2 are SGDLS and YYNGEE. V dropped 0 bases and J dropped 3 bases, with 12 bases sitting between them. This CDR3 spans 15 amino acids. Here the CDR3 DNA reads TGTGCCAGCAGCGTAGAAGGGGCCGGAGACTATGGCTACACCTTC. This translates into CASSVEGAGDYGYTF.

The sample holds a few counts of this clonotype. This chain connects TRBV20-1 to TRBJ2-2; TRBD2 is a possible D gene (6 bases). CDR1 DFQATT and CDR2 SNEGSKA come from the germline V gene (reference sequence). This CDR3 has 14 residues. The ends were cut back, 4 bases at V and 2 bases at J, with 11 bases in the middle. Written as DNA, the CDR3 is TGCAGTGCTACCCGACTAGTAAACACCGGGGAGCTGTTTTTT. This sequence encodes CSATRLVNTGELFF.

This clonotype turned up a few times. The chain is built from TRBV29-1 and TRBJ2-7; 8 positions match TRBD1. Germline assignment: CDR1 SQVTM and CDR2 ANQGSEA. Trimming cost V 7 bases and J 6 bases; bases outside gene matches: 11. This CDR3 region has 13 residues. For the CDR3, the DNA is TGCAGCGCGGAGGGCAGGGGGCATGGCGAGCAGTACTTC. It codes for CSAEGRGHGEQYF.

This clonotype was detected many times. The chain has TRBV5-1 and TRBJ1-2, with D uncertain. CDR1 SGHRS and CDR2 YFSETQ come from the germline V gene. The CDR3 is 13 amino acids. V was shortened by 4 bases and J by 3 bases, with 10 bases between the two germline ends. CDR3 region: CASSPDGDYGYTF. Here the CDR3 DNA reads TGCGCCAGCAGCCCGGACGGCGACTATGGCTACACCTTC.

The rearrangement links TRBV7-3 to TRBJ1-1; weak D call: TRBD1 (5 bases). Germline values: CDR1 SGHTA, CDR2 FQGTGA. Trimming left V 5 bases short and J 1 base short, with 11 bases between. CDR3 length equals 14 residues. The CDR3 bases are TGTGCCAGCAGCCCCTTGGGGGAGAACACTGAAGCTTTCTTT. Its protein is CASSPLGENTEAFF.

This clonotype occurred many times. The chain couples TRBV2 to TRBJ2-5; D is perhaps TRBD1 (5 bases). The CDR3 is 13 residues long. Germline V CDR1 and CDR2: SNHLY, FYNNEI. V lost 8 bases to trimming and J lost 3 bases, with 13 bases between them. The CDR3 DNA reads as TGTGCCAGCGACAGATCCACCAAAGAGACCCAGTACTTC. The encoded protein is CASDRSTKETQYF.

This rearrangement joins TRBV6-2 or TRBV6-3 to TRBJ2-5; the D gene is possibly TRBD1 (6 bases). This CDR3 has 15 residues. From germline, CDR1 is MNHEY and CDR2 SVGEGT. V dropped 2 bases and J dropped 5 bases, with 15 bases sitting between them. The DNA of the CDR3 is TGTGCCAGCAGTTACACCCAGCTAGGACAGGAGACCCAGTACTTC. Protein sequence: CASSYTQLGQETQYF.

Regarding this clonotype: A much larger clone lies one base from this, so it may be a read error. The CDR3 region is CASSLAGHEQFF. Here the CDR3 DNA reads TGTGCCAGCAGCTTAGCTGGCCATGAGCAGTTCTTC. This chain joins TRBV11-2 and TRBJ2-1; D gene unclear. From germline, CDR1 is SGHAT and CDR2 FQNNGV. V was shortened by 1 base and J by 8 bases, with 6 bases between the two germline ends. The CDR3 spans 12 residues.

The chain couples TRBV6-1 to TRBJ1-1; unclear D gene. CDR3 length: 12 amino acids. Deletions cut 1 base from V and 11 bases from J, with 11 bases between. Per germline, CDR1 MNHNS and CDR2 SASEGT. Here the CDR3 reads CASSEEAHRAFF. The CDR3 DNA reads TGTGCCAGCAGTGAAGAGGCTCACCGGGCTTTCTTT.

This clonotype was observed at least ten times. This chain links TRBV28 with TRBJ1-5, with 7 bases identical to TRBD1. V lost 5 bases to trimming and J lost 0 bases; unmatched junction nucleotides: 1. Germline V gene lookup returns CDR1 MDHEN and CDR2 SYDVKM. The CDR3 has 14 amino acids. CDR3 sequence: CASSRQGSNQPQHF. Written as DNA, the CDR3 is TGTGCCAGCAGTCGACAGGGTAGCAATCAGCCCCAGCATTTT.

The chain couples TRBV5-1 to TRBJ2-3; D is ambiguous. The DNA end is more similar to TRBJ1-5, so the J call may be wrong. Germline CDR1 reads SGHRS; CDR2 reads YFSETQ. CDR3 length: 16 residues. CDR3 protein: CASSLASGASTDTQHF. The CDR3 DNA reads TGCGCCAGCAGCTTAGCTAGCGGTGCTAGCACAGATACGCAGCATTTT.

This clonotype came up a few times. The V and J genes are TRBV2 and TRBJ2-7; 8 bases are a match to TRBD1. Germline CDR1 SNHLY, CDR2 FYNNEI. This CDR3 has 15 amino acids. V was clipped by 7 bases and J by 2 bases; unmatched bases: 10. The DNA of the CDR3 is TGTGCCAGCACCATGACAGGGGCAGTGGCCTACGAGCAGTACTTC. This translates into CASTMTGAVAYEQYF.

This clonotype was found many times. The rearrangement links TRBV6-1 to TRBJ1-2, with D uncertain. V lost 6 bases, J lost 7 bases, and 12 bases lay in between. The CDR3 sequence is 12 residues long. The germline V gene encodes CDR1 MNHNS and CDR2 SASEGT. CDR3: CASRDPLSGYTF. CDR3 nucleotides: TGTGCCAGCAGGGACCCATTGAGTGGCTACACCTTC.

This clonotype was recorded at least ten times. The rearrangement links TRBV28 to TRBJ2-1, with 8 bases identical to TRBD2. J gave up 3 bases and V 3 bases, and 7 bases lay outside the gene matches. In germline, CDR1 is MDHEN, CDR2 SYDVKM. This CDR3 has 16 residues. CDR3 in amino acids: CASSLLAGGGYNEQFF. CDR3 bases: TGTGCCAGCAGTTTGTTGGCGGGAGGCGGCTACAATGAGCAGTTCTTC.

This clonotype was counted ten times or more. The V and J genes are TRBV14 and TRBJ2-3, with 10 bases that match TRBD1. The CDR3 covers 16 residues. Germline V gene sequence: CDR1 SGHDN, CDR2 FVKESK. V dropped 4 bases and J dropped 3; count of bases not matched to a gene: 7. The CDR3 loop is CASSLDRGQWTDTQYF. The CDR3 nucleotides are TGTGCCAGCAGCCTCGACAGGGGGCAATGGACAGATACGCAGTATTTT. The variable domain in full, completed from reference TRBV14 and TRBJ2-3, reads EAGVTQFPSHSVIEKGQTVTLRCDPISGHDNLYWYRRVMGKEIKFLLHFVKESKQDESGMPNNRFLAERTGGTYSTLKVQPAELEDSGVYFCASSLDRGQWTDTQYFGPGTRLTVL.

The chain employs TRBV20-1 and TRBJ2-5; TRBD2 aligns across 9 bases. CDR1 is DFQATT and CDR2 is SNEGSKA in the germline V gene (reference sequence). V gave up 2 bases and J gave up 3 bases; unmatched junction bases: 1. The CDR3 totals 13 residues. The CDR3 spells CSARLAGKETQYF. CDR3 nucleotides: TGCAGTGCTAGACTAGCGGGGAAAGAGACCCAGTACTTC.

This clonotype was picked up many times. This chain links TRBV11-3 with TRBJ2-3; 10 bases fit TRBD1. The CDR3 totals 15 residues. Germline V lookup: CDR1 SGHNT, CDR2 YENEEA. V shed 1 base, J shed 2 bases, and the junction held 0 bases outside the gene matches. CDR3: CASSLGQGATDTQYF. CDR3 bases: TGTGCCAGCAGCTTAGGACAGGGGGCCACAGATACGCAGTATTTT.